One sample yielded the 4 T cell receptor beta chains listed below, sequenced in a study of T cell repertoires in cytomegalovirus infection. These receptors have no identified antigens. TCRdb fed the reads into MiXCR, producing one record per CDR3 protein. The data contain 310,000 or so distinct CDR3 sequences, 20% to 25% of them singletons. The material sequenced was cultured PBMCs, taken from culture after CMV antigen stimulation. These TCRs come from a human donor in good health (CMV status not recorded). Some clones in this sample may be carry-over from other donors' samples.

V gene TRBV19 combines with J gene TRBJ2-7; D might be TRBD1 (6 bases). Trimming removed 3 bases from V and 0 bases from J, with 9 bases in between. The CDR3 runs 14 residues. The germline V gene has CDR1 LNHDA and CDR2 SQIVND (reference sequence). The CDR3 DNA is TGTGCCAGTAGTATCGACAGGTTCTCCTACGAGCAGTACTTC. Translated: CASSIDRFSYEQYF. Full variable domain (outside the CDR3, taken from reference TRBV19 and TRBJ2-7): DGGITQSPKYLFRKEGQNVTLSCEQNLNHDAMYWYRQDPGQGLRLIYYSQIVNDFQKGDIAEGYSVSREKKESFPLTVTSAQKNPTAFYLCASSIDRFSYEQYFGPGTRLTVT.

This clonotype came up a few times. V gene TRBV5-6 combines with J gene TRBJ2-1; D is unresolved. CDR3 length: 11 amino acids. Trimming removed 2 bases from V and 10 bases from J, with 7 bases in between. Germline-derived CDR1 and CDR2 are SGHDT and YYEEEE. CDR3 amino acids: CASSLREEQFF. In DNA, the CDR3 is TGTGCCAGCAGCTTAAGGGAAGAGCAGTTCTTC.

The V and J genes are TRBV28 and TRBJ1-6; the D is unclear. CDR3 length equals 14 residues. Germline CDR1 is MDHEN and CDR2 is SYDVKM. V gave up 5 bases and J gave up 7 bases, with 12 bases separating them. The CDR3 nucleotides read TGTGCCAGCAGTACTCGGGAAGGGAATTCACCCCTCCACTTT. Its protein is CASSTREGNSPLHF.

V is TRBV20-1 and J is TRBJ2-2, with TRBD2 matching over 7 bases. Germline V lookup: CDR1 DFQATT, CDR2 SNEGSKA (reference sequence). V was pared by 5 bases and J by 2 bases, with 11 bases of the junction left unmatched. The CDR3 sequence is 16 residues long. DNA for the CDR3: TGCAGTGCTTCGCCGCTGGCTAGCGGAAACACCGGGGAGCTGTTTTTT. Residues: CSASPLASGNTGELFF.